The rows below give T cell receptor beta chains drawn from one sample of a study of T cells in Graves' hyperthyroidism and ophthalmopathy. TCRdb analysed the multiplex PCR reads with MiXCR anew, one entry per CDR3 protein. The sample yields 130,000 to 150,000 distinct CDR3 sequences, about 20% seen once. Sequencing input: blood. The origin of the receptors is a woman aged 45 to 65 with Graves' hyperthyroidism that later progressed to Graves' ophthalmopathy. Both conserved end residues are part of each CDR3. Each record gives: clone size, V gene, J gene, D gene, CDR3 DNA, CDR3 protein. The D gene is left open where the match is weak. Size is omitted from some rows. Given values are once, few, many or a class for expanded clones.

clone_size: many; v_call: TRBV28; j_call: TRBJ2-3; d_call: TRBD2; cdr3_nt: TGTGCCAGCAGTTTGGGGGGAGCGGGGTATACGCAGTATTTT; cdr3_aa: CASSLGGAGYTQYF
clone_size: few; v_call: TRBV9; j_call: TRBJ2-1; d_call: -; cdr3_nt: TGTGCCAGCAGCGCCAGGTCTGTTTCGGTTGAGCAGTTCTTC; cdr3_aa: CASSARSVSVEQFF
clone_size: many; v_call: TRBV7-9; j_call: TRBJ1-5; d_call: TRBD1; cdr3_nt: TGTGCCAGCAGCAGGACAGGGGATCAGCCCCAGCATTTT; cdr3_aa: CASSRTGDQPQHF
clone_size: few; v_call: TRBV20-1; j_call: TRBJ2-1; d_call: -; cdr3_nt: TGCAGTGCTAGCCCGCCAGGGGCAGACAATGAGCAGTTCTTC; cdr3_aa: CSASPPGADNEQFF
clone_size: -; v_call: TRBV6-5; j_call: TRBJ2-1; d_call: -; cdr3_nt: TGTGCCAGCAGTTTAACTATGAGCTCCTACAATGAGCAGTTCTTC; cdr3_aa: CASSLTMSSYNEQFF
clone_size: few; v_call: TRBV4-1; j_call: TRBJ2-3; d_call: TRBD2; cdr3_nt: TGCGCCAGCAGCCAAGATGACCCAGCGGGAACGAGAGATACGCAGTATTTT; cdr3_aa: CASSQDDPAGTRDTQYF
clone_size: many; v_call: TRBV27; j_call: TRBJ1-1; d_call: -; cdr3_nt: TGTGCCAGCAGGCTACAGGGGAACACTGAAGCTTTCTTT; cdr3_aa: CASRLQGNTEAFF
clone_size: many; v_call: TRBV28; j_call: TRBJ2-7; d_call: -; cdr3_nt: TGTGCCAGCAGCTCCCTTGGGACACCTCCTTACGAGCAGTACTTC; cdr3_aa: CASSSLGTPPYEQYF
clone_size: -; v_call: TRBV28; j_call: TRBJ2-5; d_call: -; cdr3_nt: TGTGCCAGCAGTTCGATCCGGGCCAGGGAGACCCAGTACTTC; cdr3_aa: CASSSIRARETQYF
clone_size: many; v_call: TRBV28; j_call: TRBJ2-6; d_call: -; cdr3_nt: TGTGCCAGCAGTTCGAGGGACCCGCCGAGCTCTGGGGCCAACGTCCTGACTTTC; cdr3_aa: CASSSRDPPSSGANVLTF
clone_size: -; v_call: TRBV10-2; j_call: TRBJ2-1; d_call: -; cdr3_nt: TGCGCCAGCAACCCGGGAAGGGGGGGGAACAATGAGCAGTTCTTC; cdr3_aa: CASNPGRGGNNEQFF
clone_size: -; v_call: TRBV10-3; j_call: TRBJ2-1; d_call: -; cdr3_nt: TGTGCCATCAGCCAGGGAGGTGGGAATGAGCAGTTCTTC; cdr3_aa: CAISQGGGNEQFF
clone_size: many; v_call: TRBV7-3; j_call: TRBJ2-3; d_call: TRBD2; cdr3_nt: TGTGCCAGCAGCACCACTAGCGGGAGGGCCTCTGTGGGGTTGGATACGCAGTATTTT; cdr3_aa: CASSTTSGRASVGLDTQYF
clone_size: many; v_call: TRBV19; j_call: TRBJ1-1; d_call: -; cdr3_nt: TGTGCCAGTAGTATTATTCGCGGGTTTGGCGGCGACACTGAAGCTTTCTTT; cdr3_aa: CASSIIRGFGGDTEAFF
clone_size: many; v_call: TRBV28; j_call: TRBJ2-5; d_call: TRBD1; cdr3_nt: TGTGCCAGCAGTCCCGGACAGGGGAGGGAGACCCAGTACTTC; cdr3_aa: CASSPGQGRETQYF
clone_size: -; v_call: TRBV20-1; j_call: TRBJ1-5; d_call: -; cdr3_nt: TGCAGTGCCACACCAACAGGGTTTAAGCCCCAGCATTTT; cdr3_aa: CSATPTGFKPQHF
clone_size: many; v_call: TRBV10-3; j_call: TRBJ1-5; d_call: -; cdr3_nt: TGTGCCATCAGTGAAACCGAGAGCAATCAGCCCCAGCATTTT; cdr3_aa: CAISETESNQPQHF
clone_size: many; v_call: TRBV20-1; j_call: TRBJ2-3; d_call: -; cdr3_nt: TGCAGTGCTAGAGTGGCGGCCCTCGACACAGATACGCAGTATTTT; cdr3_aa: CSARVAALDTDTQYF
clone_size: many; v_call: TRBV3-1; j_call: TRBJ1-4; d_call: -; cdr3_nt: TGTGCCAGCAGCCGTGCCCCGGACAGTAATGAAAAACTGTTTTTT; cdr3_aa: CASSRAPDSNEKLFF
clone_size: -; v_call: TRBV20-1; j_call: TRBJ1-2; d_call: TRBD1; cdr3_nt: TGCAGTGCTAGAGATCCGTCAGGGGGTGGCTATGGCTACACCTTC; cdr3_aa: CSARDPSGGGYGYTF
clone_size: -; v_call: TRBV28; j_call: TRBJ1-2; d_call: TRBD1; cdr3_nt: TGTGCCAGCAGAGATACAGGGGACTATGGCTACACCTTC; cdr3_aa: CASRDTGDYGYTF
clone_size: many; v_call: TRBV7-8; j_call: TRBJ2-7; d_call: -; cdr3_nt: TGTGCCAGCAGCTCGGACACAACCTACGAGCAGTACTTC; cdr3_aa: CASSSDTTYEQYF
clone_size: many; v_call: TRBV18; j_call: TRBJ1-1; d_call: -; cdr3_nt: TGTGCCAGCTCACCGATTACTAACTGGACCAGGGACACTGAAGCTTTCTTT; cdr3_aa: CASSPITNWTRDTEAFF
clone_size: many; v_call: TRBV6-9; j_call: TRBJ1-2; d_call: -; cdr3_nt: TGTGCCAGCAGTTATTCGACCAACTATGGCTACACCTTC; cdr3_aa: CASSYSTNYGYTF
clone_size: -; v_call: TRBV30; j_call: TRBJ2-3; d_call: -; cdr3_nt: TGTGCGGGAGTGCCTGGAAGAAACCTAGACGGCACAGGTACGCAGTATTTT; cdr3_aa: CAGVPGRNLDGTGTQYF
clone_size: many; v_call: TRBV5-1; j_call: TRBJ1-1; d_call: TRBD1; cdr3_nt: TGCGCCAGCAGCTTGGACAGGGGTTGGAACACTGAAGCTTTCTTT; cdr3_aa: CASSLDRGWNTEAFF
clone_size: -; v_call: TRBV7-2; j_call: TRBJ1-6; d_call: -; cdr3_nt: TGTGCCAGCAGCTTTGGTACGTCACCCCTCCACTTT; cdr3_aa: CASSFGTSPLHF
clone_size: many; v_call: TRBV30; j_call: TRBJ1-2; d_call: TRBD1; cdr3_nt: TGTGCCTGGAAGCCAGGGGGGAAGGGTATCCATGGCTACACCTTC; cdr3_aa: CAWKPGGKGIHGYTF
clone_size: -; v_call: TRBV20-1; j_call: TRBJ1-2; d_call: -; cdr3_nt: TGCAGTGTTACAGAGCTCCTGGGCTATGGCTACACCTTC; cdr3_aa: CSVTELLGYGYTF
clone_size: many; v_call: TRBV5-1; j_call: TRBJ1-2; d_call: TRBD1; cdr3_nt: TGCGCCAGCAGCTTGGTGGGACAGAGCTATGGCTACACCTTC; cdr3_aa: CASSLVGQSYGYTF
clone_size: few; v_call: TRBV6-1; j_call: TRBJ2-1; d_call: -; cdr3_nt: TGTGCCAGCAGAACCGGGACAAACTGCAATGAGCAGTTCTTC; cdr3_aa: CASRTGTNCNEQFF
clone_size: few; v_call: TRBV20-1; j_call: TRBJ1-2; d_call: TRBD1; cdr3_nt: TGCAGTGCTAGAGGAGACAGGGTCAACTATGGCTACACCTTC; cdr3_aa: CSARGDRVNYGYTF
clone_size: -; v_call: TRBV27; j_call: TRBJ2-1; d_call: TRBD2; cdr3_nt: TGTGCCAGCACCCAGCGCGGACTAGCGGATGACAATGAGCAGTTCTTC; cdr3_aa: CASTQRGLADDNEQFF
clone_size: few; v_call: TRBV29-1; j_call: TRBJ2-1; d_call: -; cdr3_nt: TGCAGCGTTATCATAAACGGGCAGTTCTTC; cdr3_aa: CSVIINGQFF
clone_size: -; v_call: TRBV12-3/TRBV12-4; j_call: TRBJ1-3; d_call: -; cdr3_nt: TGTACCAGCAGTCCCAACAGCGGTAACACCATATATTTT; cdr3_aa: CTSSPNSGNTIYF
clone_size: many; v_call: TRBV30; j_call: TRBJ1-2; d_call: -; cdr3_nt: TGTGCCTGGAAATTCCGGATACCGGTACTCTTTAACTATGGCTACACCTTC; cdr3_aa: CAWKFRIPVLFNYGYTF
clone_size: many; v_call: TRBV29-1; j_call: TRBJ2-7; d_call: -; cdr3_nt: TGCAGCGTTGTAACAGGACAGCACCTACTCGAGCAGTACTTC; cdr3_aa: CSVVTGQHLLEQYF
clone_size: -; v_call: TRBV11-1; j_call: TRBJ2-7; d_call: TRBD2; cdr3_nt: TGTGCCAGCAGCTCAGCGGGAGACGAGCAGTACTTC; cdr3_aa: CASSSAGDEQYF
clone_size: -; v_call: TRBV4-2; j_call: TRBJ2-7; d_call: -; cdr3_nt: TGTGCCAGCAGCCAAGCCGATGAGCAGTACTTC; cdr3_aa: CASSQADEQYF
clone_size: many; v_call: TRBV20-1; j_call: TRBJ1-1; d_call: TRBD1; cdr3_nt: TGCAGTGCACCCGACCGACAGGGGGCAAGTACTGAAGCTTTCTTT; cdr3_aa: CSAPDRQGASTEAFF
clone_size: many; v_call: TRBV18; j_call: TRBJ2-7; d_call: TRBD2; cdr3_nt: TGTGCCGCAAGGAGTAGCGGGAGTAACGAGCAGTACTTC; cdr3_aa: CAARSSGSNEQYF
clone_size: once; v_call: TRBV29-1; j_call: TRBJ2-5; d_call: -; cdr3_nt: TGCAGCGTTTCTACCCCGAGGTTCCAAGAGACCCAGTACTTC; cdr3_aa: CSVSTPRFQETQYF
clone_size: few; v_call: TRBV7-9; j_call: TRBJ1-6; d_call: TRBD1; cdr3_nt: TGTGCCAGCAGCGAACAGGGGAAAAATTCACCCCTCCACTTT; cdr3_aa: CASSEQGKNSPLHF
clone_size: -; v_call: TRBV6-4; j_call: TRBJ1-5; d_call: TRBD1; cdr3_nt: TGTGCCAGCAGTGACTCCGGGACAGGAGACAATCAGCCCCAGCATTTT; cdr3_aa: CASSDSGTGDNQPQHF
clone_size: -; v_call: TRBV24-1; j_call: TRBJ2-3; d_call: -; cdr3_nt: TGTGCCACCAGTGACCGGGACTTCACAGATACGCAGTATTTT; cdr3_aa: CATSDRDFTDTQYF
clone_size: many; v_call: TRBV2; j_call: TRBJ2-5; d_call: -; cdr3_nt: TGTGCCAGCAGTGCAAGTTGGGGAGAGACCCAGTACTTC; cdr3_aa: CASSASWGETQYF
clone_size: -; v_call: TRBV28; j_call: TRBJ1-6; d_call: TRBD1; cdr3_nt: TGTGCCAGCGGGACAGGGGTCTCACCCCTCCACTTT; cdr3_aa: CASGTGVSPLHF
clone_size: many; v_call: TRBV7-3; j_call: TRBJ2-3; d_call: -; cdr3_nt: TGTGCCAGCAGTGCCGAGGGATTCCCAGATACGCAGTATTTT; cdr3_aa: CASSAEGFPDTQYF
clone_size: -; v_call: TRBV6-1; j_call: TRBJ2-5; d_call: TRBD2; cdr3_nt: TGTGCCAGCAGTGAGCGATGGGGAGGGCCGCGAGAGACCCAGTACTTC; cdr3_aa: CASSERWGGPRETQYF